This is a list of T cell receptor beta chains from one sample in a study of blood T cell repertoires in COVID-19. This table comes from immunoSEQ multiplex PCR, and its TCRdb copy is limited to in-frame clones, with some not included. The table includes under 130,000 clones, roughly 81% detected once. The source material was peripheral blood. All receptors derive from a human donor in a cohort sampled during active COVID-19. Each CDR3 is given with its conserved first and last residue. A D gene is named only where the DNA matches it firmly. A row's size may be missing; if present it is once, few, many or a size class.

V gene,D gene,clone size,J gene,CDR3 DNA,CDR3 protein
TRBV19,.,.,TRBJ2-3,TGTGCCAGTAGTATCGCAGATACGCAGTATTTT,CASSIADTQYF
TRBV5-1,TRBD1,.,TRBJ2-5,TGCGCCAGCAGCCCAGGGGGCGGGGAAGAGACCCAGTACTTC,CASSPGGGEETQYF
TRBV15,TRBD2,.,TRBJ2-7,TGTGCCACCAGCAGAGAGACGGGGGGCTACGAGCAGTACTTC,CATSRETGGYEQYF
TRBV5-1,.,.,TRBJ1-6,TGCGCCAGCAGCTTGGGACAGGAGAATTCACCCCTCCACTTT,CASSLGQENSPLHF
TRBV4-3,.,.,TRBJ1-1,TGCGCCAGCAGCCATGGTACGACAGGTTGGGTTCAGAGGGACACTGAAGCTTTCTTT,CASSHGTTGWVQRDTEAFF
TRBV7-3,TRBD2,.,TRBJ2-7,TGTGCCAGCAGCTTATTTGGCGGGGGCTACGAGCAGTACTTC,CASSLFGGGYEQYF
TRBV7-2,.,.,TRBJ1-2,TGTGCCAGCAGCTTAGCCACAGCATGGCCCAGGTCTAACTATGGCTACACCTTC,CASSLATAWPRSNYGYTF
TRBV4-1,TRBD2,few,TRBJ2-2,TGCGCCAGCAGCCAAACCCCCGGGACTAGCGGGACCGGGGAGCTGTTTTTT,CASSQTPGTSGTGELFF
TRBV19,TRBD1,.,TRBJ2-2,TGTGCCAGTAGTGGGCGGACAGGGGCGAACACCGGGGAGCTGTTTTTT,CASSGRTGANTGELFF
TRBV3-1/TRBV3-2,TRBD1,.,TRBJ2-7,TGTGCCAGCAGCCCGGCCACAGGGGTCTACGAGCAGTACTTC,CASSPATGVYEQYF
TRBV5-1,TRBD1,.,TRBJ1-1,TGCGCCAGCAGCTTGGTTCAGGGGGAGAACACTGAAGCTTTCTTT,CASSLVQGENTEAFF
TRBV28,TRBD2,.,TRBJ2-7,TGTGCCAGCAGTTTACCACGGGAGGGTAAGGAACGATACGAGCAGTACTTC,CASSLPREGKERYEQYF